This TCR beta chain was recorded in a study of control samples from healthy donors and cancer patients. Assay used: immunoSEQ multiplex PCR; TCRdb lists only in-frame clones, some missing. The top ten clones hold over 0.5% of a sample with 100,000 to 150,000 clones, over 80% of them seen once. Trimming at V came to 6 bases and at J to 5 bases, leaving 3 bases not matched to a gene. The CDR3 is made up of 13 amino acids. The germline V gene encodes CDR1 MNHEY and CDR2 SVGAGI. This sequence originates from a man at least 80 years old with head and neck cancer. Sequencing was performed on PBMCs. V usage is TRBV6-5 and J usage is TRBJ2-1; TRBD1 agrees at 8 bases. CDR3 in amino acids: CASRLDRDNEQFF. In DNA, the CDR3 is TGTGCCAGCAGGCTGGACAGGGACAATGAGCAGTTCTTC.